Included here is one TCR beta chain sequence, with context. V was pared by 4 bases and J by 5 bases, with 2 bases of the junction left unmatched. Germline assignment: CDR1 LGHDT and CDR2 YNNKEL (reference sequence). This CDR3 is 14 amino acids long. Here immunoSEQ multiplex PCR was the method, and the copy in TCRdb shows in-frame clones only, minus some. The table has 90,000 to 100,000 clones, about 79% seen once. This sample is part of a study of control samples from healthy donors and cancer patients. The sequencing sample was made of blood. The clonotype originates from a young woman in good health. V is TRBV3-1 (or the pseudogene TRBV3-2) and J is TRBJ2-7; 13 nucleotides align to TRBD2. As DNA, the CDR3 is TGTGCCAGCAGCCTGACTAGCGGGAGGCACGAGCAGTACTTC. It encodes CASSLTSGRHEQYF.